This T cell receptor beta chain comes out of a study of T cell repertoires in cytomegalovirus infection. For the study at large: In the study, CMV epitopes included recently identified HLA-C-restricted and well-studied HLA-B-restricted ones. Signatures in public TCR beta sequences pointed to both CMV infection and matching HLA type.

Turning to this clonotype: Its antigen is currently unknown.

From the reads, TCRdb called clonotypes with MiXCR, one entry per CDR3 protein. The table includes roughly 700,000 distinct CDR3 sequences, around a third detected once. The trim removed 5 bases at V and 4 bases at J, leaving 6 bases unmatched. CDR3 size: 14 residues. Looked up from germline, CDR1 is SGHTA and CDR2 is FQGNSA. Whole-study findings and limits: Pooled public TCR beta family frequency picked out CMV carriers with the relevant HLA. There were HLA-C-restricted CMV-specific TCR beta clonotypes dominating the ex vivo response.

This sequence joins TRBV7-2 and TRBJ2-7; TRBD2 agrees at 9 bases. This receptor was obtained from a human donor in good health (CMV status not recorded). Some clones in this sample may be carry-over from other donors' samples. The sample was cultured PBMCs, taken from culture after CMV antigen stimulation. The DNA of the CDR3 is TGTGCCAGCAGCGGCGGGGGGGCCGGATACGAGCAGTACTTC. Translating it yields CASSGGGAGYEQYF.